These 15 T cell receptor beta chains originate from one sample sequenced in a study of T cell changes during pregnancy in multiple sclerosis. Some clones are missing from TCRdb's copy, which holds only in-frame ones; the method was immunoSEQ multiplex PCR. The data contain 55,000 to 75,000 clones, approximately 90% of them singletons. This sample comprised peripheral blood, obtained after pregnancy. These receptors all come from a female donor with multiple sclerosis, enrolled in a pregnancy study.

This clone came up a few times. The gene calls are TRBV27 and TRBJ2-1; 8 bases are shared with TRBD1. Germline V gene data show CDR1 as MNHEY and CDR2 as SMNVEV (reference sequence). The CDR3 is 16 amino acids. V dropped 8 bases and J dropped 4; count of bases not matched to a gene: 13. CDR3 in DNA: TGTGCCAGCCGACTGACCGGGACAGGAATATACAATGAGCAGTTCTTC. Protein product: CASRLTGTGIYNEQFF.

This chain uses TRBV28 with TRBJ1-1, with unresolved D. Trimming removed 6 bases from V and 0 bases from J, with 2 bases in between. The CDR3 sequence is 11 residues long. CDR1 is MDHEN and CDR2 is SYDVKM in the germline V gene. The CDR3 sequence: CASSVNTEAFF. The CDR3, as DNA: TGTGCCAGCAGCGTGAACACTGAAGCTTTCTTT.

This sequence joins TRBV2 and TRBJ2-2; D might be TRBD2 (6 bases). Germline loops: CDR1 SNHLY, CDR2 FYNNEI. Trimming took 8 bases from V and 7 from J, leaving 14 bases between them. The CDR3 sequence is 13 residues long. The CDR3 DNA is TGTGCCAGCCAGGAGGGCCTACGCGGGGAGCTGTTTTTT. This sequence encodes CASQEGLRGELFF.

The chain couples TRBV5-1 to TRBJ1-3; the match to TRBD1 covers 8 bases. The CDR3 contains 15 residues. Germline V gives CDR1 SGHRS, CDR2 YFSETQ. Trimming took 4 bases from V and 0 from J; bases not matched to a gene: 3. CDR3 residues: CASSDRGISGNTIYF. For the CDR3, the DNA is TGCGCCAGCAGCGACAGGGGTATCTCTGGAAACACCATATATTTT.

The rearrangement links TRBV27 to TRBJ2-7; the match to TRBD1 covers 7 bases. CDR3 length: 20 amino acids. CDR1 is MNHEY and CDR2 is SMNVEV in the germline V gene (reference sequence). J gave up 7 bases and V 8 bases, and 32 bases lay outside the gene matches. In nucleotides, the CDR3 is TGTGCCAGCGGTCCTAGTCGGGACAGACACTTAGGTGGTCTTTCTGAAGAGCAGTACTTC. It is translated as CASGPSRDRHLGGLSEEQYF.

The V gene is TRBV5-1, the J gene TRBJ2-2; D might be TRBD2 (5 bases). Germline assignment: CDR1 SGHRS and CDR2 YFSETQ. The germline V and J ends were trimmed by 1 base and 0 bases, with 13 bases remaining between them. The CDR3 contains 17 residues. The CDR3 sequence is CASSLIPGSSNTGELFF. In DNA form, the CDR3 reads TGCGCCAGCAGCTTGATTCCGGGGTCCTCGAACACCGGGGAGCTGTTTTTT.

CDR3 DNA: TGCGCCAGCAGCTTCGGGACTAGCGGGCCGGATGAGCAGTTCTTC. Translated, it gives CASSFGTSGPDEQFF. J is TRBJ2-1 and V is TRBV5-1, with 12 bases matching TRBD2. CDR1 and CDR2 (germline): SGHRS, YFSETQ. The CDR3 runs to 15 residues. V was clipped by 2 bases and J by 8 bases; unmatched bases: 5.

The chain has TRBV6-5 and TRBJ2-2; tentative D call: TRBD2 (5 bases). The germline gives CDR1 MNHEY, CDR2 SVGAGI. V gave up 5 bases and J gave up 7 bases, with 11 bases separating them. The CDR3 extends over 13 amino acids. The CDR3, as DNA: TGTGCCAGCAGTGCCCCCGGGGTCGGGGAGCTGTTTTTT. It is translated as CASSAPGVGELFF.

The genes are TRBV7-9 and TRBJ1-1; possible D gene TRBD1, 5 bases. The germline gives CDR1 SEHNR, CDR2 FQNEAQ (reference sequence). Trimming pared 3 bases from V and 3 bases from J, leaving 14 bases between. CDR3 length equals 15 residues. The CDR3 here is CASSLWDGGDTEAFF. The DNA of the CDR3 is TGTGCCAGCAGCTTGTGGGACGGAGGGGACACTGAAGCTTTCTTT.

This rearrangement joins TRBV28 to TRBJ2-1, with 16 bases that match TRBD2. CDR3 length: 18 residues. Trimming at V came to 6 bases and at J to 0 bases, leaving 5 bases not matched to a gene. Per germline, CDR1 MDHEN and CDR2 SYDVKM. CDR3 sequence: CASRTGTSGRGSYNEQFF. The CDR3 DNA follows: TGTGCCAGCAGAACCGGGACTAGCGGGAGGGGCTCCTACAATGAGCAGTTCTTC.

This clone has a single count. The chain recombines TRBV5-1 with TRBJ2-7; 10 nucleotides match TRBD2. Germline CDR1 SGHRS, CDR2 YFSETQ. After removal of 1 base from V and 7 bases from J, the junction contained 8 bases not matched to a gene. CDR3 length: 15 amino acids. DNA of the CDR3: TGCGCCAGCAGCTTGTCCCCGGGACTAGCGTGGGAGCAGTACTTC. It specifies CASSLSPGLAWEQYF.

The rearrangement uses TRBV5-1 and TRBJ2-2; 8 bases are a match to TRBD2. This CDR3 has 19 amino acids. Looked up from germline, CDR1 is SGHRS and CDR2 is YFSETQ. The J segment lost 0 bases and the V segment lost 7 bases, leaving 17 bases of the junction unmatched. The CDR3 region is CASQGTAWGGRSNTGELFF. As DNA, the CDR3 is TGCGCCAGCCAAGGAACCGCCTGGGGCGGGAGGTCGAACACCGGGGAGCTGTTTTTT.

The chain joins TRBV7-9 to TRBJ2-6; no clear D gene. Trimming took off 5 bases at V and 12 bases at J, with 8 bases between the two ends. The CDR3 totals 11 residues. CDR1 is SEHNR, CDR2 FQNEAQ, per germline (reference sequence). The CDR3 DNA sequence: TGTGCCAGCAGCCTTTCTTCCGTCCTGACTTTC. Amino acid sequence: CASSLSSVLTF.

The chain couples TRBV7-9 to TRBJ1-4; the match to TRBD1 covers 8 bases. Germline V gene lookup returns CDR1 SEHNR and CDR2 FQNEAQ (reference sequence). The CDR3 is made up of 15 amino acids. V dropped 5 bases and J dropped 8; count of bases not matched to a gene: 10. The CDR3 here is CASSTGQDVGEKLFF. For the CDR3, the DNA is TGTGCCAGCAGCACGGGACAGGACGTCGGCGAAAAACTGTTTTTT.

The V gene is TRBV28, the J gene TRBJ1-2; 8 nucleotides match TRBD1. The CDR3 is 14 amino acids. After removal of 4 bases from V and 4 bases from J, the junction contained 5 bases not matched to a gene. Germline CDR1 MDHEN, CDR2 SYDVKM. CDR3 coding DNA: TGTGCCAGCAGTTCCAGGGGGCGCGTCTATGGCTACACCTTC. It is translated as CASSSRGRVYGYTF.